This TCR beta chain was found in a study of CD8+CD57+ T cells in acquired aplastic anemia (dated 2018 in TCRdb). Regarding the study in general: A mean of approximately 3 ug of DNA, ranging from roughly 0.19 to 27.4 ug, was extracted from sorted CD4+ and CD8+ cells. An average of around 10 million reads for CD4+ cells and roughly 11 million reads for CD8+ cells was obtained from healthy donor samples.

In this study, sorted CD4+ and CD8+ T cells from the blood of healthy subjects and of severe aplastic anemia patients had their TCR repertoires deep-sequenced. Ficoll-Paque density gradient centrifugation was used to isolate peripheral blood mononuclear cells. CD4+ and CD8+ T cells were sorted by FACS or magnetic beads before DNA extraction. TCR beta VDJ combination and CDR3 sequence profiling used genomic DNA as the template. An Illumina HiSeq 2000 was used for TCR repertoire sequencing. From the authors' description of their analysis: TRBV/TRBJ rearrangement plots, CDR3 size and DJ length profiles, and Simpson's diversity index were used to evaluate the repertoires. The most abundant DNA sequence in the deep sequencing data was taken as the immunodominant clone. CDR3 amino acid sequences were checked for sharing across subjects and were also compared against the VDJdb database and published repertoires. TCRdb itself trimmed the public reads at Q25 with fastp, ran MiXCR and retained productive beta chains. Identical CDR3 protein sequences are pooled into one entry, listed with their most common genes and DNA. Clone size and V and J calls follow TCRdb, not the original study. The sample table shows about 210,000 distinct CDR3 sequences, and around 60% are seen once. The ten top clones hold 25% to 30% of the sample.

Points on this clonotype: Its antigen has not been determined. Base qualities are not recorded, but no much larger clone differs from it by a single base.

Beyond this particular receptor, the publication reports: Although roughly 29 CD8+ CDR3 sequences were shared by patients and controls, these sequences appeared highly expressed in patients and within the immunodominant clones of patients. Between patients and healthy controls, no significant difference in CD8+ Simpson's diversity was found (P=0.060).

The junction shows trimming of 0 bases on V and 9 bases on J, plus 3 bases between the germline ends. Via the germline V gene, CDR1 is LGHNA and CDR2 YSLEER. From cysteine to phenylalanine, the CDR3 is 12 amino acids long. Left in the record is the CDR3 DNA by itself, 36 bases read in frame from the first base. This TCR was sampled from a human donor in good health. The sequencing input was sorted CD4+, CD8+, or CD8+CD57+ T cells (not recorded which) from PBMCs. Recombination connected TRBV4-3 to TRBJ1-6, with the D gene not confidently named. The CDR3 corresponds to CASSQEGSPLHF. The base sequence is TGCGCCAGCAGCCAAGAGGGTTCACCCCTCCACTTT.